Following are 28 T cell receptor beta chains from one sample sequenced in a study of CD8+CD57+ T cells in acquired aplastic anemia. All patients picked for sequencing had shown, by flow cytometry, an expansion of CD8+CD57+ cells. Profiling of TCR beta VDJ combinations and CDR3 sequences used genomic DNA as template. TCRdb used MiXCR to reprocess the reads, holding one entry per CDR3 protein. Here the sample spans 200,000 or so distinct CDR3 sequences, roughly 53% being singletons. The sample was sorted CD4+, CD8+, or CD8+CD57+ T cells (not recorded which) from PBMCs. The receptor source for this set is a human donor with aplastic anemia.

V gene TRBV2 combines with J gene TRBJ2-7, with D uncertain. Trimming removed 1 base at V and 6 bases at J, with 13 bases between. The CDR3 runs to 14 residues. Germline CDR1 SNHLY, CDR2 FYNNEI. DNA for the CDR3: TGTGCCAGCAGTGAAGTCCGGCCCCTTCCCGAGCAGTACTTC. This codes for CASSEVRPLPEQYF. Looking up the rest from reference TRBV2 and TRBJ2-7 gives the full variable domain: EPEVTQTPSHQVTQMGQEVILRCVPISNHLYFYWYRQILGQKVEFLVSFYNNEISEKSEIFDDQFSVERPDGSNFTLKIRSTKLEDSAMYFCASSEVRPLPEQYFGPGTRLTVT.

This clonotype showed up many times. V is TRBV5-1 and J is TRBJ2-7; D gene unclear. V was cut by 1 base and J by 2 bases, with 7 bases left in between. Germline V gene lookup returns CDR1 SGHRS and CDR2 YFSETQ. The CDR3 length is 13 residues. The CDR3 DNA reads TGCGCCAGCAGCTTGACTCTAACCTACGAGCAGTACTTC. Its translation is CASSLTLTYEQYF.

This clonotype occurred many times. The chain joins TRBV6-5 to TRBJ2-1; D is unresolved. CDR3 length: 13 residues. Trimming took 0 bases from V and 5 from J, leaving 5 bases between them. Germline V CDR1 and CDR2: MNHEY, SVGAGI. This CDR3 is CASSYSQNNEQFF. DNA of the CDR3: TGTGCCAGCAGTTACTCACAGAACAATGAGCAGTTCTTC.

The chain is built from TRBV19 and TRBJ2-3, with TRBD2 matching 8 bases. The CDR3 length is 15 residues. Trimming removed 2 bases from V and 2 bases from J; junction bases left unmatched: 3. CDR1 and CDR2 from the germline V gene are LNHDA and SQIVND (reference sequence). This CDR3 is CASSIPGGITDTQYF. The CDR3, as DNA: TGTGCCAGTAGTATACCGGGAGGGATCACAGATACGCAGTATTTT.

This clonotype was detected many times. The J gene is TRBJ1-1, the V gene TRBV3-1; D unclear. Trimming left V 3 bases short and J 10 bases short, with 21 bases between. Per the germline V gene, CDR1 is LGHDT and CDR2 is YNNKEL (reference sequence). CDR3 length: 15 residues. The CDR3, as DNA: TGTGCCAGCAGCCACTCCGGTGAGGTGACGTGGAGAGCTTTCTTT. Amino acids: CASSHSGEVTWRAFF. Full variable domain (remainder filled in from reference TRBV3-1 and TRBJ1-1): DTAVSQTPKYLVTQMGNDKSIKCEQNLGHDTMYWYKQDSKKFLKIMFSYNNKELIINETVPNRFSPKSPDKAHLNLHINSLELGDSAVYFCASSHSGEVTWRAFFGQGTRLTVV.

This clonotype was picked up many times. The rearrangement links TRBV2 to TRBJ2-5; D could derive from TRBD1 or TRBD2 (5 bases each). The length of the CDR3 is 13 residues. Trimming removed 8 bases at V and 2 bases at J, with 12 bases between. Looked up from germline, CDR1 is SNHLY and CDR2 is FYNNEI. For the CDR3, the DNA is TGTGCCAGCGAGATGGGGGTACAAGAGACCCAGTACTTC. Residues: CASEMGVQETQYF.

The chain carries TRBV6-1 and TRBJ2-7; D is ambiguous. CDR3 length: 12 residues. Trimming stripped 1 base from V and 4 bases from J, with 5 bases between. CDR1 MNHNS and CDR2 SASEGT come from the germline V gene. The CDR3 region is CASSEGAYEQYV. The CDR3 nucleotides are TGTGCCAGCAGTGAAGGAGCTTACGAGCAGTACGTC.

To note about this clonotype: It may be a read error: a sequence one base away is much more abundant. The CDR3 nucleotides are TGTGCCAGCTGCCCTACCCAGTGGAATGAGCAGCTCTTC. This gives the protein CASCPTQWNEQLF. V usage is TRBV19 and J usage is TRBJ2-1; D uncertain. Germline values: CDR1 LNHDA, CDR2 SQIVND (reference sequence). The CDR3 loop spans 13 amino acids.

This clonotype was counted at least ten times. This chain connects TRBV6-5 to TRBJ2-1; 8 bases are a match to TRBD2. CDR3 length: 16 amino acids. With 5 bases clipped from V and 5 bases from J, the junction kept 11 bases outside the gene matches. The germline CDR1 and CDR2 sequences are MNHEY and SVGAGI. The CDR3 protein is CASSPSPAGANNEQFF. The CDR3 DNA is TGTGCCAGCAGTCCCTCACCAGCGGGGGCGAACAATGAGCAGTTCTTC.

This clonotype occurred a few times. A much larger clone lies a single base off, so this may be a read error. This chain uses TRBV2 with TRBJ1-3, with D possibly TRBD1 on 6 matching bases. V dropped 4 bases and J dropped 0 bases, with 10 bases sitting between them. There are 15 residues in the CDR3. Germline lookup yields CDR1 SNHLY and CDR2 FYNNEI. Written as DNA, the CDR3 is TGTGCCAGCAGTGGAATGGGGGCCTCTGGAAACACCATATATTTT. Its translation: CASSGMGASGNTIYF.

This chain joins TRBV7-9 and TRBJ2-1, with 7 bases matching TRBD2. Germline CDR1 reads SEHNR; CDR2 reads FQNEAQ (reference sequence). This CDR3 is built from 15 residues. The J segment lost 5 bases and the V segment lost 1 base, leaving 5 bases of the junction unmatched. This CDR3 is CASSLGQGGNNEQFF. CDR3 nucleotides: TGTGCCAGCAGCTTAGGTCAGGGAGGGAACAATGAGCAGTTCTTC.

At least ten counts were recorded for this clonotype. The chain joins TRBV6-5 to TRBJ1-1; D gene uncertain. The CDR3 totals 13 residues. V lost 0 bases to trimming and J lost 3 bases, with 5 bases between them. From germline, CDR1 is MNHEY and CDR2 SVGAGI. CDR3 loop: CASSYSSDTEAFF. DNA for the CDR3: TGTGCCAGCAGTTACTCGTCCGACACTGAAGCTTTCTTT.

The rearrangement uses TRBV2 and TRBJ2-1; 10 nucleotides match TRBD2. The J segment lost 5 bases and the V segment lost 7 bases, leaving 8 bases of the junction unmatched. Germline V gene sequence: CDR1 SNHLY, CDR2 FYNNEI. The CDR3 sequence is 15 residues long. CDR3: CASKRSGGADNEQFF. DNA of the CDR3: TGTGCCAGCAAACGGAGCGGGGGGGCGGACAATGAGCAGTTCTTC.

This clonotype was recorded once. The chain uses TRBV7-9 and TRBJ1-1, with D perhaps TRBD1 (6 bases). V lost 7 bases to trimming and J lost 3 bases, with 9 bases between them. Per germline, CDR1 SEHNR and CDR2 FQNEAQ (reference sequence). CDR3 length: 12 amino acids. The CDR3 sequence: CASTNRDTEAFF. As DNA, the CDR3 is TGTGCCAGCACCAACAGGGACACTGAAGCTTTCTTT.

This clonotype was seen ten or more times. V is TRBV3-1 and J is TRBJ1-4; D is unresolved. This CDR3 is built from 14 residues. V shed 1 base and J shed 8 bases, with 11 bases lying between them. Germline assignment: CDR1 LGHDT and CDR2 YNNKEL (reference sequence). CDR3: CASSQGVLGEKLFF. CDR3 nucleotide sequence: TGTGCCAGCAGCCAAGGGGTTCTAGGGGAAAAACTGTTTTTT.

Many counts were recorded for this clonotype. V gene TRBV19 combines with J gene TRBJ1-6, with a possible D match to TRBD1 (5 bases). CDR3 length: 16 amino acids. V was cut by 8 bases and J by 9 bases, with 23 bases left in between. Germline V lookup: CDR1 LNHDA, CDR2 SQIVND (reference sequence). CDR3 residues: CASSAGMGRGRSPLHF. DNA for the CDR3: TGTGCCAGTTCCGCCGGGATGGGGAGGGGACGTTCACCCCTCCACTTT.

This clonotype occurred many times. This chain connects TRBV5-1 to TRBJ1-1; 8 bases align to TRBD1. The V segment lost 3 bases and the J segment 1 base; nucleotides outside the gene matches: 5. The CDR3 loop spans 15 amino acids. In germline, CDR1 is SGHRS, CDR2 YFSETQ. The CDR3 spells CASSSWTGRNTEAFF. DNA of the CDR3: TGCGCCAGCAGCTCGTGGACAGGGCGGAACACTGAAGCTTTCTTT.

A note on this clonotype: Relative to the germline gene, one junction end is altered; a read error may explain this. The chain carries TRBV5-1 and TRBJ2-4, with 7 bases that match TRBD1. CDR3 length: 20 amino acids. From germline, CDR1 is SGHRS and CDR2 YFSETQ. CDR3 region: CASSASSSGTATLAKNIQYW. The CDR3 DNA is TGTGCCAGCAGCGCCTCATCCTCCGGGACAGCGACCCTAGCCAAAAACATTCAGTACTGG.

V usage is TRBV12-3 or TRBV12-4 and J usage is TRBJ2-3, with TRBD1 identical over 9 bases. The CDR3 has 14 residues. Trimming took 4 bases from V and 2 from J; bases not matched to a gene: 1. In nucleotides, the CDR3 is TGTGCCAGCAGTTGGGACAGGGACACAGATACGCAGTATTTT. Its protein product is CASSWDRDTDTQYF.

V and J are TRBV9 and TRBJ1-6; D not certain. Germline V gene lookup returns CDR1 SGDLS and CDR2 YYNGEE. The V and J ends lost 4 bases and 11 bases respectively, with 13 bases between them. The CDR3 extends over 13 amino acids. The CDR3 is CASSPGRNTPLHF. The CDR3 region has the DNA TGTGCCAGCAGCCCGGGCCGAAATACACCCCTCCACTTT.

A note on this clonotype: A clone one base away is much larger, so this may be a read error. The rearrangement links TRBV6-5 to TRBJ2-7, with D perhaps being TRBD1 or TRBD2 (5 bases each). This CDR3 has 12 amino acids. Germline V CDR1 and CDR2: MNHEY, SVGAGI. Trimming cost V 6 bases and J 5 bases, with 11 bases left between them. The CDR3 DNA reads TGTGCCAGCAGGCAGAGAGGGGACGAGCAGTACTTC. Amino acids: CASRQRGDEQYF.

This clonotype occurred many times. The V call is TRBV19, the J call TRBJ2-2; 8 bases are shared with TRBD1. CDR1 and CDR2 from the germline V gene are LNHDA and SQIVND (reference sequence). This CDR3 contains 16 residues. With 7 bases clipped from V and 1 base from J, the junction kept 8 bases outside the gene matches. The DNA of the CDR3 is TGTGCCAGTATCCCACCGGGACAGGTGAACACCGGGGAGCTGTTTTTT. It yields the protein CASIPPGQVNTGELFF. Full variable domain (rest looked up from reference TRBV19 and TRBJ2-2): DGGITQSPKYLFRKEGQNVTLSCEQNLNHDAMYWYRQDPGQGLRLIYYSQIVNDFQKGDIAEGYSVSREKKESFPLTVTSAQKNPTAFYLCASIPPGQVNTGELFFGEGSRLTVL.

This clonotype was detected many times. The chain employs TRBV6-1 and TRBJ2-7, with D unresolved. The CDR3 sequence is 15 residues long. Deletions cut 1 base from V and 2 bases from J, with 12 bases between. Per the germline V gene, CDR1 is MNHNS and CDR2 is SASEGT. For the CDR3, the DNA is TGTGCCAGCAGTGAAGGCCACCCGGTCGCCTACGAGCAGTACTTC. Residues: CASSEGHPVAYEQYF.

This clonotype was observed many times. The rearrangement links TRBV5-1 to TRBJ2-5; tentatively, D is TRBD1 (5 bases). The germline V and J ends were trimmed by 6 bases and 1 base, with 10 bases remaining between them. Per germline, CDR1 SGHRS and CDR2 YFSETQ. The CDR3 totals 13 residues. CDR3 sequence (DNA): TGCGCCAGCACTAGGGGTCGCCAAGAGACCCAGTACTTC. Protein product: CASTRGRQETQYF.

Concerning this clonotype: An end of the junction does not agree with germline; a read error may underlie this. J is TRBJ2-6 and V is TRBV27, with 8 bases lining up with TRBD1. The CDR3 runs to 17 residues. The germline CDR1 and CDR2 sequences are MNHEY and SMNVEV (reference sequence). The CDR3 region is CASSLSGTGSGVNVLTF. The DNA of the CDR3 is TGTGCCAGCAGTTTATCGGGGACAGGTTCTGGGGTCAACGTCCTGACTTTC.

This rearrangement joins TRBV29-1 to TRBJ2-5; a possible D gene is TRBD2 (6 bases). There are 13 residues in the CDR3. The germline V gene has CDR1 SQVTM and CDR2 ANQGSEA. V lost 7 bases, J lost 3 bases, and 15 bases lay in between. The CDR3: CSAPLSGEETQYF. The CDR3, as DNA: TGCAGCGCGCCGTTGTCGGGAGAAGAGACCCAGTACTTC.

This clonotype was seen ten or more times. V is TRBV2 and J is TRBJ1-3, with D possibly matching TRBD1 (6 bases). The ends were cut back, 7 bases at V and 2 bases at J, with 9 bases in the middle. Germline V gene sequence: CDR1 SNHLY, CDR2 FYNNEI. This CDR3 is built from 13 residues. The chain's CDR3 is CASTGDTGNTIYF. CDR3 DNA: TGTGCCAGCACGGGGGACACTGGAAACACCATATATTTT.

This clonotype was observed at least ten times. As DNA, the CDR3 is TGTGCCACCAGCAGAGATACCACAGGGAACACCATATATTTT. Encoded protein: CATSRDTTGNTIYF. The genes are TRBV15 and TRBJ1-3, with D perhaps TRBD1 (6 bases). This CDR3 has 14 amino acids. The germline V gene encodes CDR1 LNHNV and CDR2 YYDKDF (reference sequence). V lost 0 bases, J lost 7 bases, and 10 bases lay in between.